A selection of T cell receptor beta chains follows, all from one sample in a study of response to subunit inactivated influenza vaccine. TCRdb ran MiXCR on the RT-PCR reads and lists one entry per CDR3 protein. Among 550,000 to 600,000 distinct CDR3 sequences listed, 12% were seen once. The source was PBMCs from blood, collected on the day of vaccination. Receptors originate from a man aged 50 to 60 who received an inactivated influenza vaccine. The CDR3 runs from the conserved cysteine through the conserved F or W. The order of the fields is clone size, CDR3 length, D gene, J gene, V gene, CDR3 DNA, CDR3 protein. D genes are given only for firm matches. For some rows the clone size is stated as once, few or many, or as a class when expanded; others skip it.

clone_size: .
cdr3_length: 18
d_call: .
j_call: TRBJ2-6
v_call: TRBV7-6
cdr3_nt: TGTGCCAGCAGCTCCAGCCTATTCGGGCTGGCTGGGGCCAACGTCCTGACTTTC
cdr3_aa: CASSSSLFGLAGANVLTF

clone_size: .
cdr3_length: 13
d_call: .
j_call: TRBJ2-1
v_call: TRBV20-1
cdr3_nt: TGCAGTGCTAGGTCGGGCCTTAGCAATGAGCAGTTCTTC
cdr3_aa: CSARSGLSNEQFF

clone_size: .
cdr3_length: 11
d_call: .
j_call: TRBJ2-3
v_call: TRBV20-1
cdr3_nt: TGCAGTGCTTTGCCTAGGGATACGCAGTATTTT
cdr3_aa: CSALPRDTQYF

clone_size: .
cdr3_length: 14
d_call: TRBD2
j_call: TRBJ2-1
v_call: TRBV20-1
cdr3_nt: TGCAGTGCTGGGGGGACTAGCGGGGGGAATGAGCAGTTCTTC
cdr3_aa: CSAGGTSGGNEQFF

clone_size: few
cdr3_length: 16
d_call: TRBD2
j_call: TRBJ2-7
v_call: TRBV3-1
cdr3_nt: TGTGCCAGCAGCCAAGCACTAGCGGGACAGGCCAACGAGCAGTACTTC
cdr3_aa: CASSQALAGQANEQYF

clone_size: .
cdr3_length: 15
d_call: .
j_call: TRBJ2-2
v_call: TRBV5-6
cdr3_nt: TGTGCCAGCAGCTTGGCCTTGACAGACACCGGGGAGCTGTTTTTT
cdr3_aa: CASSLALTDTGELFF

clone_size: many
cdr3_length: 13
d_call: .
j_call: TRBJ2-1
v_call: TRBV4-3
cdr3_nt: TGTGCCAGCAGCCAAGATAGGCGGGGTGAGCAGTTCTTC
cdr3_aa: CASSQDRRGEQFF

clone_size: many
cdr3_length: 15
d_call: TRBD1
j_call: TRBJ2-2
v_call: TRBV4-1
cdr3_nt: TGCGCCAGCAGCCAAAAACAGGGGTGGGCCGGGGAGCTGTTTTTT
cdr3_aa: CASSQKQGWAGELFF

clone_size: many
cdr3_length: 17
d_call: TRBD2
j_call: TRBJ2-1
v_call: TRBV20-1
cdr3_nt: TGCAGTGCTAGAGATGTTGTAAGGGAGGGCCACTACAATGAGCAGTTCTTC
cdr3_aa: CSARDVVREGHYNEQFF

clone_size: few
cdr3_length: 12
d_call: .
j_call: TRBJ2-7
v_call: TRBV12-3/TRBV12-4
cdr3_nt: TGTGCCAGCAGACGCTACGGGGCACCGTTGGGCTTC
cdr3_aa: CASRRYGAPLGF

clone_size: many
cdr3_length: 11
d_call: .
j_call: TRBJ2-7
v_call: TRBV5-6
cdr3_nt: TGTGCCAGCAGTCTGTGGGGCGAGCAGTACTTC
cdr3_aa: CASSLWGEQYF

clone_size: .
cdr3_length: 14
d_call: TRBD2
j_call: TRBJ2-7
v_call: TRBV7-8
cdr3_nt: TGTGCCAGCAGCTTTAACGGGAGGGCCTACGAGCAGTACTTC
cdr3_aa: CASSFNGRAYEQYF

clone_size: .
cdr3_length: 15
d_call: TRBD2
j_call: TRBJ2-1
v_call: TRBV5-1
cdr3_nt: TGCGCCAGCAGCTTGGACGGGACTAGTAATTCGGAGCAGTTCTTC
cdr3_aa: CASSLDGTSNSEQFF

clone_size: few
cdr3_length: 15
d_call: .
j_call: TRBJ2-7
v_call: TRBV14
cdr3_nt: TGTGCCAGCAGCCAAGACCCACGGATCTCCTACGAGCAGTACTTC
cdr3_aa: CASSQDPRISYEQYF

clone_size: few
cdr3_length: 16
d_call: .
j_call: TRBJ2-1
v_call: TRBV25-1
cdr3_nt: TGTGCCAGCAGTGAGTCCGGGGCAAGCTCCTACAATGAGCAGTTCTTC
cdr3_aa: CASSESGASSYNEQFF

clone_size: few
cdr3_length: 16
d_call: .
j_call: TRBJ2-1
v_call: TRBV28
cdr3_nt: TGTGCCAGCAGTTTACGGCAGGGGAGCTCCTACAATGAGCAGTTCTTC
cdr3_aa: CASSLRQGSSYNEQFF

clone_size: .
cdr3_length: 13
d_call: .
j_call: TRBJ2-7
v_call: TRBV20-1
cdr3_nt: TGCAGTGCTAGAGATCGGGGGAACTACGAGCAGTACTTC
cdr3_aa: CSARDRGNYEQYF

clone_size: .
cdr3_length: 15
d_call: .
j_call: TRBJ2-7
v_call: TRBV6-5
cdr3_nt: TGTGCCAGCAGTTACTCGATTCAGGGGTCAAGCGAGCAGTACTTC
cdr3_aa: CASSYSIQGSSEQYF

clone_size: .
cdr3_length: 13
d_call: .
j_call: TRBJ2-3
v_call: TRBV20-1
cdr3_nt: TGCAGTGCTAGCGGGGGGCCTTTGTATACGCAGTATTTT
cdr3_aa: CSASGGPLYTQYF

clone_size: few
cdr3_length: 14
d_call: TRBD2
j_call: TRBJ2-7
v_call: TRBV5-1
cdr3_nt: TGCGCCAGCAGCTCGACTAGCGGGAGATTCGAGCAGTACTTC
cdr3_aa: CASSSTSGRFEQYF

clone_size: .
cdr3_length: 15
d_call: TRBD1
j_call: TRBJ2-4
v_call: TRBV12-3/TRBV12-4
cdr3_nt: TGTGCCAGCAGCGTGGACAGGGGGCTCAAAAACATTCAGTACTTC
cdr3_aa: CASSVDRGLKNIQYF

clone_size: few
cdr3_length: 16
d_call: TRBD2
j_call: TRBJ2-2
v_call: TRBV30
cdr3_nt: TGTGCCTGGAGTGTGAAATCGGGAGGAGGTGGAGGGGAGCTGTTTTTT
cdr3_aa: CAWSVKSGGGGGELFF

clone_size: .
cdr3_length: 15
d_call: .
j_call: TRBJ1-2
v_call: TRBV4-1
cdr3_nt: TGCGCCAGCAGCCAAGCTCAACAGGAGTTTCATGGCTACACCTTC
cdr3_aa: CASSQAQQEFHGYTF

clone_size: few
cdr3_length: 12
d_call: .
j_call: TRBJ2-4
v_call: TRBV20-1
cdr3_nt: TGCAGTGCTAGGGATAGCGTAAACATTCAGTACTTC
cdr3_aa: CSARDSVNIQYF

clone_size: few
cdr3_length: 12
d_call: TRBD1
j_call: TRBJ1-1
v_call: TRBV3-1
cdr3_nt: TGTGCCAGCGCTCAGGGGGGCCCTGAAGCTTTCTTT
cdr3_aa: CASAQGGPEAFF

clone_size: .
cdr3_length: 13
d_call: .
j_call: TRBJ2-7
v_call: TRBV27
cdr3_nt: TGTGCCAGCAGTTTAAAAGTTTCCTACGAGCAGTACTTC
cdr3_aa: CASSLKVSYEQYF

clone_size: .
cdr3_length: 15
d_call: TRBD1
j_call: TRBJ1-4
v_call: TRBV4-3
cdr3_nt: TGCGCCAGCAGCAGGGGGCAACGGGGGGGTGAAAAACTGTTTTTT
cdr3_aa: CASSRGQRGGEKLFF

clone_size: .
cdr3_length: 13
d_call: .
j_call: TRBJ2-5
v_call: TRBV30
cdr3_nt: TGTGCCTGGAGTGTAGCTGGGGGGGAGACCCAGTACTTC
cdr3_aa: CAWSVAGGETQYF

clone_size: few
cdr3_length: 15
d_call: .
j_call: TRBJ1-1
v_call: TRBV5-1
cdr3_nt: TGCGCCAGCAGCTTGTCCCACATTTCGAACACTGAAGCTTTCTTT
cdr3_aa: CASSLSHISNTEAFF

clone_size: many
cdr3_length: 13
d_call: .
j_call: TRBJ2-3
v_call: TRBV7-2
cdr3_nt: TGTGCCAGCAGCTTTAGGAGCGCAGATACGCAGTATTTT
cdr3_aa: CASSFRSADTQYF

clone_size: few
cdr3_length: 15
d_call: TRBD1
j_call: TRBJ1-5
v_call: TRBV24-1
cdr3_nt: TGTGCCACCAGTGATGCAGGGACAGTCAATCAGCCCCAGCATTTT
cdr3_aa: CATSDAGTVNQPQHF

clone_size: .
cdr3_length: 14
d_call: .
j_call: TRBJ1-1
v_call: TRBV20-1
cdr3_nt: TGCAGTGCAGAAACGACAGGTTTGAACACTGAAGCTTTCTTT
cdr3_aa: CSAETTGLNTEAFF

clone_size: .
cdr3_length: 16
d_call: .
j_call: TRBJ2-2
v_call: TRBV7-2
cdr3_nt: TGTGCCAGCAGCTTAGCGACCACCCAGCCCACCGGGGAGCTGTTTTTT
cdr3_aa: CASSLATTQPTGELFF

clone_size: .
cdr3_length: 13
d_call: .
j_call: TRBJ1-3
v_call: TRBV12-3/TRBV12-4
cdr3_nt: TGTGCCAGCATTCTCGAGCCTGGAAACACCATATATTTT
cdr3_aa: CASILEPGNTIYF

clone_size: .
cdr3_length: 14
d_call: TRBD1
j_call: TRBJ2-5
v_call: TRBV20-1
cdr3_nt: TGCAGTGCTAGTTTCAGGGGGCGTCGAGAGACCCAGTACTTC
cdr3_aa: CSASFRGRRETQYF

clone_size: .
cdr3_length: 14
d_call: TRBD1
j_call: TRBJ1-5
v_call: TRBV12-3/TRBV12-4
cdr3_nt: TGTGCCAGCAGTGTGACAGGGCCCCATCAGCCCCAGCATTTT
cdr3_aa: CASSVTGPHQPQHF

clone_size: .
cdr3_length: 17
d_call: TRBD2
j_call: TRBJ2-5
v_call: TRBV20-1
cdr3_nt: TGCAGTGCTAGAGGTAGTAGCGGGAGACGCCTCCAAGAGACCCAGTACTTC
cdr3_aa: CSARGSSGRRLQETQYF

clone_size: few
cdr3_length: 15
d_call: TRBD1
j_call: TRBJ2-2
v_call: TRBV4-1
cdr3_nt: TGCGCCAGCAGCCGGACAGGGGGCAACACCGGGGAGCTGTTTTTT
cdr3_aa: CASSRTGGNTGELFF

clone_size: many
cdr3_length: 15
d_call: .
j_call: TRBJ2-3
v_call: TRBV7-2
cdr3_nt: TGTGCCAGCAGATCCACAGGGGAGGTCACAGATACGCAGTATTTT
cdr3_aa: CASRSTGEVTDTQYF